A single TCR beta chain is shown here with its context. Multiplex PCR (32 V and 13 J primers) was used to amplify the TCR beta CDR3. TCRdb reprocessed the multiplex PCR reads with MiXCR, giving one entry per CDR3 protein. The table lists about 16,000 distinct CDR3 sequences, approximately 30% of them singletons. TCRs were amplified from approximately 0.65 ug gDNA of bulk tumor per sample. Biopsies, several per primary tumor and spaced far apart, were collected during surgery. Surgery that was curative in intent was performed on patients with untreated, newly diagnosed non-small cell lung cancer. The data belong to a study of immune heterogeneity within non-small cell lung tumors. CDR1 and CDR2 from the germline V gene are DFQATT and SNEGSKA (reference sequence). The CDR3 runs to 13 residues.

The rearrangement links TRBV20-1 to TRBJ1-1, with D tentatively TRBD1 (6 bases). The clonotype was recovered from a woman between 45 and 60 years old with non-small cell lung cancer. The source material was lung tumor tissue. CDR3 coding DNA: TGCAGATCAGGGGTCGGACAGAACACTGAAGCTTTCTTT. This gives the protein CRSGVGQNTEAFF.